The 13 T cell receptor beta chains reported below all come from one sample, sequenced in a study of T-cell reconstitution after alpha-beta-depleted transplantation in children. Unique molecular identifiers tagged the TCRbeta library. TCRdb passed the PCR reads through MiXCR, listing each CDR3 protein once. The sample contains 500,000 to 600,000 distinct CDR3 sequences, about a sixth of which appear only once. The source was PBMCs from the stem cell graft donor, collected from the stem cell graft. The receptor source for this set is a human donor who donated a stem cell graft to a child with acute lymphoblastic leukemia.

This clonotype was seen a handful of times. The rearrangement links TRBV10-3 to TRBJ2-2; 11 positions match TRBD2. V lost 2 bases and J lost 6; bases outside the gene matches: 8. From germline, CDR1 is ENHRY and CDR2 SYGVKD. CDR3 size: 17 residues. This CDR3 reads CAISELTGTSGPGELFF. The CDR3, as DNA: TGTGCCATCAGTGAGCTCACTGGGACTAGCGGCCCCGGGGAGCTGTTTTTT.

This clonotype has only a few counts. The chain combines TRBV20-1 with TRBJ2-1, with 11 bases that match TRBD2. The CDR3 totals 17 residues. Losses at the gene ends were 0 bases for V and 4 bases for J; bases not matched to a gene: 8. Per germline, CDR1 DFQATT and CDR2 SNEGSKA (reference sequence). CDR3 nucleotide sequence: TGCAGTGCTAGAGACAAACTAGCGGGAGTAGGGTACAATGAGCAGTTCTTC. This translates into CSARDKLAGVGYNEQFF.

This chain joins TRBV5-1 and TRBJ2-1; possibly TRBD2 for D (6 bases). The CDR3 contains 16 residues. CDR1 is SGHRS, CDR2 YFSETQ, per germline. Trimming cost V 1 base and J 8 bases, with 19 bases left between them. CDR3 in DNA: TGCGCCAGCAGCTTGCAGGTTAGCGGCTCTTGGGATGAGCAGTTCTTC. This codes for CASSLQVSGSWDEQFF.

CDR3 protein: CASRRPWGGREDTQYF. CDR3 in DNA: TGTGCCAGCAGGCGACCCTGGGGGGGGCGAGAAGATACGCAGTATTTT. The chain is built from TRBV7-9 and TRBJ2-3; a possible D gene is TRBD2 (7 bases). Germline V gives CDR1 SEHNR, CDR2 FQNEAQ (reference sequence). V was shortened by 6 bases and J by 5 bases, with 21 bases between the two germline ends. The CDR3 loop spans 16 amino acids.

This clonotype appeared a few times. The rearrangement joins TRBV20-1 to TRBJ1-1, with no clear D. Looked up from germline, CDR1 is DFQATT and CDR2 is SNEGSKA (reference sequence). Trimming stripped 5 bases from V and 2 bases from J, with 3 bases between. This CDR3 is built from 10 residues. The DNA of the CDR3 is TGCAGTGCTTTCAACACTGAAGCTTTCTTT. Protein sequence: CSAFNTEAFF.

In this sample, this clonotype turned up a few times. This rearrangement joins TRBV7-6 to TRBJ1-6; the match to TRBD1 covers 9 bases. Germline CDR1 reads SGHVS; CDR2 reads FNYEAQ. This CDR3 has 16 residues. V was clipped by 1 base and J by 6 bases; unmatched bases: 4. The CDR3 coding sequence is TGTGCCAGCAGCTTAGGGGGACAGGGCCTTAATTCACCCCTCCACTTT. Encoded protein: CASSLGGQGLNSPLHF. Variable domain in full (rest from reference TRBV7-6 and TRBJ1-6): GAGVSQSPRYKVTKRGQDVALRCDPISGHVSLYWYRQALGQGPEFLTYFNYEAQQDKSGLPNDRFSAERPEGSISTLTIQRTEQRDSAMYRCASSLGGQGLNSPLHFGNGTRLTVT.

The chain uses TRBV12-3 or TRBV12-4 and TRBJ2-1; TRBD2 matches at 14 bases. Germline trimming cut 5 bases from V and 16 bases from J; bases unmatched to any gene: 13. There are 15 residues in the CDR3. In DNA, the CDR3 is TGTGCCAGCAGTCCGACTAGCGGGAGGGCCGCCCAATCATTCTTC. It is translated as CASSPTSGRAAQSFF.

This clonotype was counted between two and nine times. The chain uses TRBV11-2 and TRBJ1-2, with D unclear. Germline loops: CDR1 SGHAT, CDR2 FQNNGV. The CDR3 consists of 14 residues. Trimming took 4 bases from V and 2 from J, leaving 11 bases between them. In DNA, the CDR3 is TGTGCCAGCAGCTCTTCTCGGAGCAACTATGGCTACACCTTC. Translation gives CASSSSRSNYGYTF.

This chain joins TRBV27 and TRBJ2-3; D not certain. This CDR3 has 15 amino acids. Trimming took 3 bases from V and 2 from J, leaving 12 bases between them. Germline CDR1 is MNHEY and CDR2 is SMNVEV (reference sequence). The CDR3 region is CASSLGRPITDTQYF. As DNA, the CDR3 is TGTGCCAGCAGTTTGGGCAGGCCAATCACAGATACGCAGTATTTT.

In the case of this clonotype: Compared with germline, one end of the junction differs, possibly owing to a read error. This chain joins TRBV5-1 and TRBJ2-4, with D perhaps given as TRBD1 or TRBD2 (5 bases each). CDR3 length: 16 residues. Germline V gene sequence: CDR1 SGHRS, CDR2 YFSETQ. CDR3 coding DNA: TGCGCCAGCAGCTTCGGGACCTTTGGCGCCAAAAACAGTCAGTACTTC. It encodes CASSFGTFGAKNSQYF.

V and J are TRBV20-1 and TRBJ1-1, with D uncertain. Trimming cost V 1 base and J 3 bases, with 3 bases left between them. Germline V CDR1 and CDR2: DFQATT, SNEGSKA (reference sequence). This CDR3 region has 11 residues. The CDR3, as DNA: TGCAGTGCTAGAGGTCACACTGAAGCTTTCTTT. Translating it yields CSARGHTEAFF.

CDR3 loop: CASSLAVGLQPQHF. CDR3 bases: TGCGCCAGCAGCTTGGCGGTAGGTCTGCAGCCCCAGCATTTT. The chain recombines TRBV5-1 with TRBJ1-5; no clear D. CDR1 and CDR2 from the germline V gene are SGHRS and YFSETQ. The V gene lost 0 bases and the J gene lost 7 bases, with 11 bases spanning the gap. This CDR3 spans 14 amino acids.

The CDR3 nucleotides read TGTGCCAGCAACCAAGCGGGAGGGTATGAGCAGTTCTTC. Amino acid sequence: CASNQAGGYEQFF. The gene calls are TRBV12-3 or TRBV12-4 and TRBJ2-1, with TRBD2 matching 10 bases. CDR3 length equals 13 residues. The trim removed 7 bases at V and 8 bases at J, leaving 5 bases unmatched.